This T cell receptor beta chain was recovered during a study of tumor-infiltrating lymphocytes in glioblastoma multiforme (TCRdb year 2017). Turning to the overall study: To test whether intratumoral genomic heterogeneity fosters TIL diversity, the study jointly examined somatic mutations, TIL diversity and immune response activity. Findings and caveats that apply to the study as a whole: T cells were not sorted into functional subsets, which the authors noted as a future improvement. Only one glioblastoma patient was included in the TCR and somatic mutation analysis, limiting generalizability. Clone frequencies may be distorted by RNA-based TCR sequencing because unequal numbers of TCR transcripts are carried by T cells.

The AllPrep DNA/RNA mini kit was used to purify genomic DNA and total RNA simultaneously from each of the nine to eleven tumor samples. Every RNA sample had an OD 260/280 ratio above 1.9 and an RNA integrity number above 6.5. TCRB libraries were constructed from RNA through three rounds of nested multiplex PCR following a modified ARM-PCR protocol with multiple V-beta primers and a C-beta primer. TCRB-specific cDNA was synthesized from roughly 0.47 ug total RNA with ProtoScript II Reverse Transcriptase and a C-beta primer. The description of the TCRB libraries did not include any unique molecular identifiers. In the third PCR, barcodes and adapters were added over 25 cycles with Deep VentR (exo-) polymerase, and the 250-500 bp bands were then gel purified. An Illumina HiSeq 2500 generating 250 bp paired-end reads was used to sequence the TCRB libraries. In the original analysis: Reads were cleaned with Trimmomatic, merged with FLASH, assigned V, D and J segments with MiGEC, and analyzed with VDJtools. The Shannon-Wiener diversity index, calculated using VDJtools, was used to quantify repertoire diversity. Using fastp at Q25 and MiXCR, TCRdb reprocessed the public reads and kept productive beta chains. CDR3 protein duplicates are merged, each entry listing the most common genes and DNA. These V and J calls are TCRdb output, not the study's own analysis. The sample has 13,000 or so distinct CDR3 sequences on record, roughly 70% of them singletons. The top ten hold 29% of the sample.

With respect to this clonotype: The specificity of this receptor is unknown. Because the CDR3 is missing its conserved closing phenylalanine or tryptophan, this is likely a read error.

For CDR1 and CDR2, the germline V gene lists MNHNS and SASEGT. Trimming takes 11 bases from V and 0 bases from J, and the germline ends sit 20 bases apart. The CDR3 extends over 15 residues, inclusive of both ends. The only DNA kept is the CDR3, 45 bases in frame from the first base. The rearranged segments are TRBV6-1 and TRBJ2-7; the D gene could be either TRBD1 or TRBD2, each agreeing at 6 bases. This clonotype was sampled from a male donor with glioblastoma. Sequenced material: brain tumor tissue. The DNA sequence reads TGTGCCGGCCTCCTAGATGGGGGGCACTCCTACGAGCAGTACTCC. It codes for CAGLLDGGHSYEQYS.